Shown below are 10 T cell receptor beta chains from a single sample sequenced in a study of CD8 T cells in ankylosing spondylitis. MiXCR was run by TCRdb on the 5' RACE reads, yielding one entry per CDR3 protein. In the table there are approximately 350,000 distinct CDR3 sequences, approximately 22% of which are singletons. Sequencing was done on a sample of blood, either unsorted or a sorted T cell fraction (not recorded which). The receptor set was obtained from a male donor with ankylosing spondylitis or in good health (not recorded which).

This clonotype was seen a few times. V usage is TRBV5-1 and J usage is TRBJ2-7; D is possibly TRBD2 (7 bases). Germline V gene lookup returns CDR1 SGHRS and CDR2 YFSETQ. Trimming removed 3 bases at V and 2 bases at J, with 12 bases between. This CDR3 contains 14 residues. CDR3 coding DNA: TGCGCCAGCAGCTCCGACGGGGGGCCCTACGAGCAGTACTTC. Translated: CASSSDGGPYEQYF. The full variable domain, completed using reference TRBV5-1 and TRBJ2-7, is KAGVTQTPRYLIKTRGQQVTLSCSPISGHRSVSWYQQTPGQGLQFLFEYFSETQRNKGNFPGRFSGRQFSNSRSEMNVSTLELGDSALYLCASSSDGGPYEQYFGPGTRLTVT.

This clonotype was observed a few times. The chain is built from TRBV28 and TRBJ2-1; TRBD1 might be the D (5 bases). Trimming shortened V by 6 bases and J by 1 base, and 13 bases separated the two germline ends. Germline V gene lookup returns CDR1 MDHEN and CDR2 SYDVKM. The CDR3 has 15 residues. CDR3 region: CASRPPRESYNEQFF. The CDR3 DNA sequence: TGTGCCAGCAGACCTCCCAGGGAATCCTACAATGAGCAGTTCTTC.

A few counts support this clonotype. The rearrangement uses TRBV5-6 and TRBJ2-7; weak D call: TRBD1 (6 bases). Trimming cost V 4 bases and J 2 bases, with 16 bases left between them. The CDR3 totals 15 residues. Germline CDR1 and CDR2: SGHDT and YYEEEE. The DNA of the CDR3 is TGTGCCAGCAGCCACATCAACGCAGGGGCCTACGAGCAGTACTTC. This sequence encodes CASSHINAGAYEQYF.

This clonotype was counted at least ten times. This chain uses TRBV20-1 with TRBJ2-2; 7 nucleotides match TRBD1. The CDR3 runs 13 residues. Trimming took 6 bases from V and 2 from J; bases not matched to a gene: 3. The germline CDR1 and CDR2 sequences are DFQATT and SNEGSKA (reference sequence). CDR3 in amino acids: CSARDRNTGELFF. The CDR3 coding sequence is TGCAGTGCAAGGGACAGAAACACCGGGGAGCTGTTTTTT.

The chain joins TRBV9 to TRBJ2-7; TRBD2 might be the D (7 bases). Germline loops: CDR1 SGDLS, CDR2 YYNGEE. The CDR3 length is 16 residues. Trimming shortened V by 3 bases and J by 0 bases, and 16 bases separated the two germline ends. The CDR3 protein is CASSASGGGPSYEQYF. DNA for the CDR3: TGTGCCAGCAGCGCCTCTGGCGGGGGCCCCTCCTACGAGCAGTACTTC. Based on the CDR3 plus reference TRBV9 and TRBJ2-7, the full variable domain is DSGVTQTPKHLITATGQRVTLRCSPRSGDLSVYWYQQSLDQGLQFLIQYYNGEERAKGNILERFSAQQFPDLHSELNLSSLELGDSALYFCASSASGGGPSYEQYFGPGTRLTVT.

In the case of this clonotype: A junction end diverges from the germline sequence, so it may reflect a read error. J is TRBJ2-5 and V is TRBV9, with a possible D match to TRBD2 (6 bases). The germline gives CDR1 SGDLS, CDR2 YYNGEE. CDR3 length equals 14 residues. The CDR3, as DNA: TGTGCCAGCAGCCCTCAGGACTATCAAGAGACCCAGCACTTC. Its translation: CASSPQDYQETQHF.

This clonotype has only a few counts. This rearrangement joins TRBV5-1 to TRBJ2-2, with TRBD1 as a possible D gene (6 bases). Looked up from germline, CDR1 is SGHRS and CDR2 is YFSETQ. This CDR3 has 15 residues. The V end was cut by 4 bases, the J end by 3 bases, with 13 bases between. CDR3 residues: CASSEGDLYTGELFF. The CDR3 bases are TGCGCCAGCAGCGAGGGGGACCTGTACACCGGGGAGCTGTTTTTT.

This clonotype has ten or more counts. The CDR3 is CSVAGTRGYNEQFF. In DNA, the CDR3 is TGCAGCGTTGCCGGGACAAGGGGGTACAATGAGCAGTTCTTC. The genes are TRBV29-1 and TRBJ2-1, with D possibly matching TRBD1 (6 bases). CDR3 length equals 14 residues. Germline V gene sequence: CDR1 SQVTM, CDR2 ANQGSEA. Trimming took 4 bases from V and 4 from J, leaving 14 bases between them.

The V gene is TRBV28, the J gene TRBJ2-5, with 11 nucleotides matching TRBD2. Germline-derived CDR1 and CDR2 are MDHEN and SYDVKM. Trimming cost V 6 bases and J 1 base; bases outside gene matches: 7. This CDR3 has 16 amino acids. CDR3 nucleotide sequence: TGTGCCAGCAGGGCCCCGGGACTAGCGGCCCAAGAGACCCAGTACTTC. Amino acid sequence: CASRAPGLAAQETQYF.

The rearrangement joins TRBV27 to TRBJ2-1; 8 nucleotides line up with TRBD1. This CDR3 spans 14 amino acids. Losses at the gene ends were 2 bases for V and 8 bases for J; bases not matched to a gene: 5. Per the germline V gene, CDR1 is MNHEY and CDR2 is SMNVEV (reference sequence). CDR3 nucleotides: TGTGCCAGCAGTTTAAGGCAGGGGGCGGATGAGCAGTTCTTC. It is translated as CASSLRQGADEQFF.